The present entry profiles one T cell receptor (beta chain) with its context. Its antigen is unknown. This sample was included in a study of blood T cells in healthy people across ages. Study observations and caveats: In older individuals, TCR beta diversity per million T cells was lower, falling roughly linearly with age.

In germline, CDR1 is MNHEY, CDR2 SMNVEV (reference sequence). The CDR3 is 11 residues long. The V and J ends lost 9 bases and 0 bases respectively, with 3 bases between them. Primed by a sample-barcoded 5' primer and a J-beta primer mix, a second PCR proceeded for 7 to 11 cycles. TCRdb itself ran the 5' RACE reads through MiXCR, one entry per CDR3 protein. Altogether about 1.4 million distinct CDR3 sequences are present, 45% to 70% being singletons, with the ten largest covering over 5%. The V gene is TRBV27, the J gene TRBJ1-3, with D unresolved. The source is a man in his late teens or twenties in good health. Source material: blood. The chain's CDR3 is CARGSGNTIYF. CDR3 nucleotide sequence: TGTGCCAGGGGCTCTGGAAACACCATATATTTT.